This TCR beta chain was observed in a study of identical twins. Of note for this clonotype: The antigen is unknown. One junction end does not reproduce the germline sequence, and a read error may be involved.

Findings and caveats of the study: Partly confounded zero-insertion analyses could result from invariant MAIT and iNKT cells.

CDR1 and CDR2 (germline): MNHEY, SVGAGI. This CDR3 is 13 amino acids long. Template switching added a universal primer binding site, and final cDNA carried unique molecular identifiers. TCRdb reprocessed the 5' RACE reads with MiXCR, giving one entry per CDR3 protein. The sample holds roughly 1,500,000 distinct CDR3 sequences; around 29% are singletons and the top ten take about 0.3%. The TCR was taken from a newborn girl in good health. The sequenced sample consisted of cord blood. The V and J genes are TRBV6-5 and TRBJ2-3; possible D gene TRBD2, 6 bases. The CDR3 sequence is CASGTLATDTRYF. CDR3 DNA: TGTGCCAGCGGGACTCTAGCCACAGATACGCGGTATTTT.